A single sample is the source of the 17 T cell receptor beta chains below, sequenced in a study of blood T cell repertoires in COVID-19. Sequencing was performed with immunoSEQ multiplex PCR; in TCRdb, only in-frame clones are kept and a portion is missing. Of fewer than 400,000 clones in the sample, roughly 89% were seen once. The sequencing input was PBMCs or T cells enriched from blood (not recorded which). These receptors all come from a woman in her 50s who had recovered from COVID-19.

The V call is TRBV7-8, the J call TRBJ1-3, with D tentatively TRBD1 (5 bases). The CDR3 contains 17 residues. Germline V gene lookup returns CDR1 SGHVS and CDR2 FQNEAQ. V lost 5 bases to trimming and J lost 0 bases, with 17 bases between them. Here the CDR3 DNA reads TGTGCCAGCAGCCCTCCAGGTGGGGGGAGCTCTGGAAACACCATATATTTT. Its translation is CASSPPGGGSSGNTIYF.

The genes are TRBV2 and TRBJ1-1; D is undetermined. Trimming pared 7 bases from V and 8 bases from J, leaving 14 bases between. Looked up from germline, CDR1 is SNHLY and CDR2 is FYNNEI. The CDR3 extends over 12 amino acids. The CDR3 loop is CASTTGPSEAFF. In DNA form, the CDR3 reads TGTGCCAGCACTACGGGTCCTTCGGAAGCTTTCTTT.

The chain has TRBV5-1 and TRBJ1-4; tentative D call: TRBD1 (6 bases). V lost 3 bases to trimming and J lost 0 bases, with 9 bases between them. Germline CDR1 reads SGHRS; CDR2 reads YFSETQ. This CDR3 has 15 amino acids. Written as DNA, the CDR3 is TGCGCCAGCAGCTCGGGACACCCAACTAATGAAAAACTGTTTTTT. Translated: CASSSGHPTNEKLFF.

The genes are TRBV3-1 (or the pseudogene TRBV3-2) and TRBJ1-5, with 8 bases fitting TRBD1. The CDR3 length is 16 residues. CDR1 and CDR2 from the germline V gene are LGHDT and YNNKEL (reference sequence). The junction had 9 bases not matched to a gene; V was cut back by 3 bases and J by 5 bases. CDR3 in DNA: TGTGCCAGCAGCCATGACGACAGGGGCCCCCATCAGCCCCAGCATTTT. This encodes CASSHDDRGPHQPQHF.

This clone was picked up a small number of times. Other nucleotide sequences from this sample produce the same CDR3. The chain joins TRBV15 to TRBJ1-5; no definite D call. The germline CDR1 and CDR2 sequences are LNHNV and YYDKDF (reference sequence). Trimming took off 0 bases at V and 4 bases at J, with 10 bases between the two ends. This CDR3 spans 15 amino acids. The CDR3 loop reads CATSRDLGGNQPQHF. DNA for the CDR3: TGTGCCACCAGCAGAGATCTGGGCGGGAATCAGCCCCAGCATTTT.

The chain joins TRBV7-9 to TRBJ1-3, with 10 positions matching TRBD1. Unmatched junction bases numbered 8, after V lost 10 bases and J lost 8 bases. Germline V lookup: CDR1 SEHNR, CDR2 FQNEAQ (reference sequence). The CDR3 extends over 13 amino acids. Here the CDR3 reads CATRRDRGDTIYF. The CDR3 bases are TGTGCCACCCGCCGGGACAGGGGTGACACCATATATTTT.

This clone was seen just once. The chain's CDR3 is CATSRDSSGGAGQYF. The DNA of the CDR3 is TGTGCCACCAGCAGAGATTCTAGCGGGGGAGCGGGACAGTACTTC. The rearrangement joins TRBV15 to TRBJ2-7, with 10 bases matching TRBD2. V was pared by 0 bases and J by 10 bases, with 9 bases of the junction left unmatched. The CDR3 length is 15 residues. The germline gives CDR1 LNHNV, CDR2 YYDKDF (reference sequence).

This chain joins TRBV15 and TRBJ1-4, with TRBD1 identical over 7 bases. Germline CDR1 is LNHNV and CDR2 is YYDKDF (reference sequence). The V and J ends lost 7 bases and 10 bases, in that order; junction bases with no gene match: 9. The length of the CDR3 is 13 residues. The CDR3 nucleotides read TGTGCCACCAAGGGGACAGTGGAGGGAAAACTGTTTTTT. Residues: CATKGTVEGKLFF.

V usage is TRBV28 and J usage is TRBJ1-5; 10 bases fit TRBD1. Germline-derived CDR1 and CDR2 are MDHEN and SYDVKM. The CDR3 contains 18 residues. The J segment lost 0 bases and the V segment lost 5 bases, leaving 10 bases of the junction unmatched. In nucleotides, the CDR3 is TGTGCCAGCAGTAACGCAGACAGGGGGCTCTATAGCAATCAGCCCCAGCATTTT. It codes for CASSNADRGLYSNQPQHF.

This clone has just a few counts. V gene TRBV3-1 (or the pseudogene TRBV3-2) combines with J gene TRBJ1-1; D gene ambiguous. The CDR3 runs to 15 residues. The V end was cut by 4 bases, the J end by 1 base, with 13 bases between. Germline CDR1 reads LGHDT; CDR2 reads YNNKEL (reference sequence). CDR3 in amino acids: CASSPSLSRNTEAFF. CDR3 sequence (DNA): TGTGCCAGCAGCCCTTCCCTTTCCCGGAACACTGAAGCTTTCTTT.

The genes are TRBV7-3 and TRBJ1-4; D might be TRBD1 (5 bases). Germline CDR1 reads SGHTA; CDR2 reads FQGTGA. Trimming pared 7 bases from V and 5 bases from J, leaving 17 bases between. The CDR3 totals 15 residues. CDR3 coding DNA: TGTGCCAGCATGGGATGCGGGACGTGCAATGAAAAACTGTTTTTT. It is translated as CASMGCGTCNEKLFF.

The genes are TRBV11-2 and TRBJ2-1; 9 nucleotides align to TRBD2. The CDR3 runs to 16 residues. Germline lookup yields CDR1 SGHAT and CDR2 FQNNGV. J was trimmed by 3 bases and V by 5 bases; bases with no gene match: 8. CDR3: CASSPRAGGFYNEQFF. CDR3 DNA sequence: TGTGCCAGCAGCCCACGGGCGGGGGGGTTCTACAATGAGCAGTTCTTC.

The chain couples TRBV11-2 to TRBJ2-7, with D possibly being TRBD2 (6 bases). The ends were cut back, 6 bases at V and 0 bases at J, with 15 bases in the middle. CDR1 and CDR2 from the germline V gene are SGHAT and FQNNGV. This CDR3 is 15 amino acids long. In nucleotides, the CDR3 is TGTGCCAGCAGGACGGGACTCTGGAGCTCCTACGAGCAGTACTTC. Protein sequence: CASRTGLWSSYEQYF.

The chain has TRBV19 and TRBJ1-1, with 8 bases aligning to TRBD1. CDR3 length equals 13 residues. CDR1 and CDR2 (germline): LNHDA, SQIVND (reference sequence). V lost 8 bases and J lost 2; bases outside the gene matches: 4. The CDR3 region is CASRDRGNTEAFF. CDR3 bases: TGTGCCAGTCGTGACAGGGGCAACACTGAAGCTTTCTTT.

The chain has TRBV9 and TRBJ2-2; D gene uncertain. Germline CDR1 reads SGDLS; CDR2 reads YYNGEE. The V and J ends lost 2 bases and 6 bases respectively, with 11 bases between them. CDR3 length: 14 residues. This CDR3 reads CASSVTNRAGELFF. The CDR3, as DNA: TGTGCCAGCAGCGTTACCAATCGGGCCGGGGAGCTGTTTTTT. Filled out from reference TRBV9 and TRBJ2-2, the complete variable domain reads DSGVTQTPKHLITATGQRVTLRCSPRSGDLSVYWYQQSLDQGLQFLIQYYNGEERAKGNILERFSAQQFPDLHSELNLSSLELGDSALYFCASSVTNRAGELFFGEGSRLTVL.

Turning to this clone: Other nucleotide sequences from this sample produce the same CDR3. This chain joins TRBV19 and TRBJ1-6; 8 nucleotides match TRBD1. Germline lookup yields CDR1 LNHDA and CDR2 SQIVND (reference sequence). The length of the CDR3 is 13 residues. With 7 bases clipped from V and 7 bases from J, the junction kept 3 bases outside the gene matches. The CDR3 loop is CASTDRGNSPLHF. CDR3 coding DNA: TGTGCCAGTACAGACAGGGGAAATTCACCCCTCCACTTT.

CDR3 residues: CASSLNSPMTGETQYF. CDR3 in DNA: TGTGCCAGCAGCTTAAATTCCCCAATGACGGGGGAGACCCAGTACTTC. J is TRBJ2-5 and V is TRBV11-2; tentatively, D is TRBD2 (5 bases). CDR1 is SGHAT and CDR2 is FQNNGV in the germline V gene. V shed 2 bases and J shed 5 bases, with 18 bases lying between them. The CDR3 spans 16 residues.